What follows is one T cell receptor beta chain and its context. Its target is unknown. The protocol was immunoSEQ multiplex PCR, while the TCRdb copy is restricted to in-frame clones and leaves out a portion. Of tens of thousands of clones listed, about 85% are singletons. These data come from a study of PD-L1 blockade in urothelial cancer. Across the study: Every 3 weeks, patients received intravenous atezolizumab 1,200 mg, beginning 2014. Blood drawn 3 weeks (second dose) and 6 weeks after treatment start was analyzed. Typically, measured as a median, blood samples had 110,000 to 150,000 T cells.

Study findings and constraints: Tumor-associated clones in blood expanded more at 3 weeks in durable-benefit patients.

The TCR was taken from a woman between 65 and 79 years old with urothelial cancer. This material consisted of PBMCs, taken around atezolizumab (anti-PD-L1) treatment.

CDR3 nucleotides: TGTGCCAGCAGCATATCAGGGGGCAACACTGAAGCTTTCTTT. Translating gives CASSISGGNTEAFF. The J gene is TRBJ1-1, the V gene TRBV11-2; 8 bases fit TRBD1. V lost 5 bases and J lost 2; bases outside the gene matches: 4. The germline gives CDR1 SGHAT, CDR2 FQNNGV. The CDR3 runs 14 residues.